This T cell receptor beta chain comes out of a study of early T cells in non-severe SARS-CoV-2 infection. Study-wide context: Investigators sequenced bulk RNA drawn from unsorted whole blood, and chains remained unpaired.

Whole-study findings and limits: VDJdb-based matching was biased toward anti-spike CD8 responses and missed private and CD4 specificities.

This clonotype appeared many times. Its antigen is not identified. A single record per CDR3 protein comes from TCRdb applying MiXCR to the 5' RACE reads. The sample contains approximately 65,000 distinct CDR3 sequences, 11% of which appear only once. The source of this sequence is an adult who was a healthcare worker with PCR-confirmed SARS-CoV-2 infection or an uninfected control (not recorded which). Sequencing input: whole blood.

The CDR3 region has the DNA TGTGCCAGCAGCCACGGGAGCATAACAGATACGCAGTATTTT. This gives the protein CASSHGSITDTQYF. The V gene is TRBV7-9, the J gene TRBJ2-3, with D perhaps matching TRBD2 (6 bases). V lost 5 bases, J lost 3 bases, and 12 bases lay in between. The CDR3 is 14 amino acids. The germline gives CDR1 SEHNR, CDR2 FQNEAQ (reference sequence).